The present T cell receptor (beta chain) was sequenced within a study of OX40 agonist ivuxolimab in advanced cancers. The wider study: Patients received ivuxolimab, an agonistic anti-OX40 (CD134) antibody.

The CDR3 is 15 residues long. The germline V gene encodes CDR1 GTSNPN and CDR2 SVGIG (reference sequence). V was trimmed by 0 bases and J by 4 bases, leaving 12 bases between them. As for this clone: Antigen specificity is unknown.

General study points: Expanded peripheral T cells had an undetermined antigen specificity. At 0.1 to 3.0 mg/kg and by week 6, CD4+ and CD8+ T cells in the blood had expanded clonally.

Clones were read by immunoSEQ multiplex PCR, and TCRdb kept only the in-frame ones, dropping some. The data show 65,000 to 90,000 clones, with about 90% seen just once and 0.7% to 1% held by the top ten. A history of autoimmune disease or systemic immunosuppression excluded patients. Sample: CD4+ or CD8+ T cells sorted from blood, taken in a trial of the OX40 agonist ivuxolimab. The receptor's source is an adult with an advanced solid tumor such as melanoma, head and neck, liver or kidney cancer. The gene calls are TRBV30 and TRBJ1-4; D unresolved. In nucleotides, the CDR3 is TGTGCCTGGAGTGTAAAGGCGAGTCTTAATGAAAAACTGTTTTTT. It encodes CAWSVKASLNEKLFF.